Listed here are 10 T cell receptor beta chains from one sample, sequenced in a study of shared clonotypes between healthy human individuals. CD8 cells classed as naive were CD45RO-negative and positively selected for CCR7, excluding terminally differentiated effector memory CD45RA+ cells. Sequenced by immunoSEQ multiplex PCR; TCRdb stores in-frame clones only, minus some. Seen here are about 2.2 million clones, under 95% observed once, and the top ten hold about 1.5%. Material: naive CD8+ T cells from PBMCs. The receptor set was obtained from a man between 18 and 35 years old in good health. Some clones in this sample may be carry-over from other donors' samples.

The chain couples TRBV11-2 to TRBJ1-6, with 7 nucleotides matching TRBD1. The J segment lost 9 bases and the V segment lost 4 bases, leaving 9 bases of the junction unmatched. CDR1 and CDR2 (germline): SGHAT, FQNNGV. This CDR3 is 15 amino acids long. The CDR3 DNA reads as TGTGCCAGCAGCTCCCCGGACAGGCTGTCTTCACCCCTCCACTTT. This translates into CASSSPDRLSSPLHF. The whole variable domain, filled in from reference TRBV11-2 and TRBJ1-6, reads EAGVAQSPRYKIIEKRQSVAFWCNPISGHATLYWYQQILGQGPKLLIQFQNNGVVDDSQLPKDRFSAERLKGVDSTLKIQPAKLEDSAVYLCASSSPDRLSSPLHFGNGTRLTVT.

CDR3 sequence (DNA): TGCGCCAGCAGCCAAGTTTCCGACGGCGCAAAATATTTT. Translated: CASSQVSDGAKYF. This chain uses TRBV4-1 with TRBJ1-3, with D unresolved. Trimming removed 1 base from V and 15 bases from J, with 16 bases in between. The germline V gene encodes CDR1 MGHRA and CDR2 YSYEKL. The CDR3 extends over 13 amino acids.

A single count supports this clone. This chain connects TRBV10-3 to TRBJ2-3; D gene uncertain. Germline CDR1 ENHRY, CDR2 SYGVKD. The CDR3 has 13 amino acids. V was clipped by 8 bases and J by 4 bases, with 13 bases between them. The CDR3 nucleotides are TGTGCCATCTCCCCCCCGCTTGCAGATACGCAGTATTTT. Its translation is CAISPPLADTQYF.

The chain is built from TRBV27 and TRBJ2-1; D not resolved. This CDR3 contains 15 residues. Looked up from germline, CDR1 is MNHEY and CDR2 is SMNVEV (reference sequence). Trimming removed 5 bases at V and 0 bases at J, with 11 bases between. CDR3 sequence reads: CASSPTHPSYNEQFF. Here the CDR3 DNA reads TGTGCCAGCAGTCCGACCCACCCCTCCTACAATGAGCAGTTCTTC.

This chain uses TRBV5-8 with TRBJ2-2; 7 bases are a match to TRBD2. The ends lost 1 base at V and 7 bases at J; junction bases unmatched: 4. This CDR3 has 14 amino acids. In germline, CDR1 is SGHTS, CDR2 YDEGEE. CDR3 in DNA: TGTGCCAGCAGCTTGCTGGCTAGCGGCGGGGAGCTGTTTTTT. This sequence encodes CASSLLASGGELFF.

The J gene is TRBJ2-1, the V gene TRBV25-1; 7 nucleotides line up with TRBD2. This CDR3 contains 14 residues. With V trimmed by 3 bases and J by 9 bases, 8 bases remained unmatched. Germline V CDR1 and CDR2: MGHDK, SYGVNS. CDR3 amino acids: CASSDQGLVVEQFF. DNA for the CDR3: TGTGCCAGCAGTGACCAAGGACTAGTGGTTGAGCAGTTCTTC. The entire variable domain, with the rest obtained from reference TRBV25-1 and TRBJ2-1, is as follows: EADIYQTPRYLVIGTGKKITLECSQTMGHDKMYWYQQDPGMELHLIHYSYGVNSTEKGDLSSESTVSRIRTEHFPLTLESARPSHTSQYLCASSDQGLVVEQFFGPGTRLTVL.

The chain has TRBV7-2 and TRBJ1-3, with a tentative D call TRBD1 (6 bases). CDR3 size: 16 residues. CDR1 and CDR2 (germline): SGHTA, FQGNSA. V lost 5 bases and J 3 bases, leaving 17 bases between the germline ends. This chain's CDR3 is CASSLMAGALGNTIYF. The CDR3 DNA sequence: TGTGCCAGCAGCCTCATGGCGGGGGCGCTTGGAAACACCATATATTTT.

The chain couples TRBV6-6 to TRBJ2-2; D gene unclear. V dropped 9 bases and J dropped 9 bases, with 8 bases sitting between them. The CDR3 has 10 residues. Germline V CDR1 and CDR2: MNHNY, SVGAGI (reference sequence). The CDR3 reads CASEGRELFF. The DNA of the CDR3 is TGTGCCAGTGAAGGGAGGGAGCTGTTTTTT.

This chain connects TRBV4-1 to TRBJ1-6; D is uncertain. This CDR3 comprises 16 residues. Looked up from germline, CDR1 is MGHRA and CDR2 is YSYEKL. V lost 1 base and J lost 8, with 15 bases in between. The DNA of the CDR3 is TGCGCCAGCAGCCAAGTATCCATATCCCGGGATTCACCCCTCCACTTT. Its translation is CASSQVSISRDSPLHF.

V is TRBV27 and J is TRBJ2-1; no clear D. The ends were cut back, 5 bases at V and 8 bases at J, with 4 bases in the middle. The CDR3 extends over 10 amino acids. Germline lookup yields CDR1 MNHEY and CDR2 SMNVEV (reference sequence). CDR3 loop: CASSPYEQFF. In DNA, the CDR3 is TGTGCCAGCAGTCCCTATGAGCAGTTCTTC.